The 15 T cell receptor beta chains given below trace back to one sample, sequenced in a study of blood T cell repertoires in COVID-19. Using immunoSEQ multiplex PCR, the repertoire was profiled, and TCRdb retains in-frame clones only, with some absent. The sample has some 95,000 clones, around 93% seen once. The sample taken for sequencing was peripheral blood. The receptors shown here come from a human donor with active COVID-19. The donor label of this sample is uncertain.

The chain has TRBV4-2 and TRBJ2-5; tentatively, D is TRBD2 (5 bases). The germline V gene has CDR1 LGHNA and CDR2 YNFKEQ. Trimming stripped 0 bases from V and 2 bases from J, with 13 bases between. The CDR3 is 16 residues long. The CDR3 DNA is TGTGCCAGCAGCCAAGATGGACGGGGTACACAAGAGACCCAGTACTTC. The encoded protein is CASSQDGRGTQETQYF.

The CDR3 coding sequence is TGCAGCGTTGAAGTCCTGGGGGGAGGCACTGAAGCTTTCTTT. Translating gives CSVEVLGGGTEAFF. The chain uses TRBV29-1 and TRBJ1-1, with a weak D call TRBD1 (5 bases). Germline values: CDR1 SQVTM, CDR2 ANQGSEA. The CDR3 sequence is 14 residues long. Trimming stripped 1 base from V and 4 bases from J, with 13 bases between.

V gene TRBV3-1 (or the pseudogene TRBV3-2) combines with J gene TRBJ1-2, with D possibly TRBD1 on 6 matching bases. CDR1 and CDR2 from the germline V gene are LGHDT and YNNKEL (reference sequence). The CDR3 has 16 amino acids. Trimming took 4 bases from V and 0 from J, leaving 15 bases between them. The CDR3 is CASSRYGGAANYGYTF. CDR3 bases: TGTGCCAGCAGCCGTTACGGGGGGGCCGCTAACTATGGCTACACCTTC.

The chain carries TRBV19 and TRBJ2-4; D remains ambiguous. Per germline, CDR1 LNHDA and CDR2 SQIVND (reference sequence). Trimming stripped 5 bases from V and 0 bases from J, with 8 bases between. CDR3 length equals 14 residues. This CDR3 reads CASSAAIAKNIQYF. The CDR3 region has the DNA TGTGCCAGTAGTGCGGCGATAGCCAAAAACATTCAGTACTTC. Full variable domain (remainder filled in from reference TRBV19 and TRBJ2-4): DGGITQSPKYLFRKEGQNVTLSCEQNLNHDAMYWYRQDPGQGLRLIYYSQIVNDFQKGDIAEGYSVSREKKESFPLTVTSAQKNPTAFYLCASSAAIAKNIQYFGAGTRLSVL.

The chain has TRBV5-1 and TRBJ2-5; 7 bases agree with TRBD2. The length of the CDR3 is 22 residues. Unmatched junction bases numbered 23, after V lost 0 bases and J lost 0 bases. Per germline, CDR1 SGHRS and CDR2 YFSETQ. CDR3 nucleotides: TGCGCCAGCAGCTTGGGGCCGTCAGGGACTACCAGTACCTTCGGGTACCAAGAGACCCAGTACTTC. Protein product: CASSLGPSGTTSTFGYQETQYF.

The chain joins TRBV6-4 to TRBJ2-3; weak D call: TRBD2 (5 bases). V was shortened by 0 bases and J by 4 bases, with 8 bases between the two germline ends. The CDR3 covers 14 residues. Germline CDR1 reads MRHNA; CDR2 reads SNTAGT. CDR3 region: CASSDSGSADTQYF. CDR3 DNA: TGTGCCAGCAGTGACTCTGGGAGTGCAGATACGCAGTATTTT.

This chain connects TRBV7-3 to TRBJ2-7; 9 nucleotides match TRBD1. Trimming cost V 5 bases and J 5 bases; bases outside gene matches: 7. The length of the CDR3 is 14 residues. The germline gives CDR1 SGHTA, CDR2 FQGTGA. As DNA, the CDR3 is TGTGCCAGCAGCCCCCGGGGACAGGGCGACGAGCAGTACTTC. This encodes CASSPRGQGDEQYF.

This sequence joins TRBV4-3 and TRBJ1-2; no definite D call. This CDR3 spans 13 amino acids. V lost 5 bases and J lost 4, with 11 bases in between. Germline V gene sequence: CDR1 LGHNA, CDR2 YSLEER. CDR3 region: CASSRESGYGYTF. In DNA form, the CDR3 reads TGCGCCAGCAGCAGAGAAAGCGGCTATGGCTACACCTTC.

This chain uses TRBV25-1 with TRBJ1-2; 10 bases fit TRBD1. Germline loops: CDR1 MGHDK, CDR2 SYGVNS. CDR3 size: 15 residues. J gave up 5 bases and V 6 bases, and 9 bases lay outside the gene matches. The CDR3 spells CASSHPGQGRYGYTF. The CDR3 region has the DNA TGTGCCAGCAGCCATCCGGGACAGGGGAGGTATGGCTACACCTTC.

This clone has just one count. The J gene is TRBJ2-2, the V gene TRBV19, with D possibly being TRBD1 (5 bases). V was trimmed by 9 bases and J by 4 bases, leaving 15 bases between them. The CDR3 has 14 residues. Germline lookup yields CDR1 LNHDA and CDR2 SQIVND (reference sequence). CDR3 coding DNA: TGTGCCAGCATCAGGGATCAGGTCACCGGGGAGCTGTTTTTT. This sequence encodes CASIRDQVTGELFF.

The chain employs TRBV3-1 (or the pseudogene TRBV3-2) and TRBJ2-3; possibly TRBD2 for D (5 bases). The CDR3 extends over 13 amino acids. V lost 4 bases and J lost 2, with 7 bases in between. CDR1 is LGHDT and CDR2 is YNNKEL in the germline V gene (reference sequence). The DNA of the CDR3 is TGTGCCAGCAGCCCCGGGAACACAGATACGCAGTATTTT. Translation gives CASSPGNTDTQYF.

V usage is TRBV2 and J usage is TRBJ2-1; no reliable D call. Germline loops: CDR1 SNHLY, CDR2 FYNNEI. V lost 1 base to trimming and J lost 3 bases, with 13 bases between them. This CDR3 is built from 16 residues. The CDR3 DNA is TGTGCCAGCAGTGAAGACTACCTGTACCTCTACAATGAGCAGTTCTTC. Protein: CASSEDYLYLYNEQFF. The full variable domain, in which reference TRBV2 and TRBJ2-1 provide the parts outside the CDR3, is EPEVTQTPSHQVTQMGQEVILRCVPISNHLYFYWYRQILGQKVEFLVSFYNNEISEKSEIFDDQFSVERPDGSNFTLKIRSTKLEDSAMYFCASSEDYLYLYNEQFFGPGTRLTVL.

V and J are TRBV2 and TRBJ1-6; 7 positions match TRBD1. Per the germline V gene, CDR1 is SNHLY and CDR2 is FYNNEI. The junction had 16 bases not matched to a gene; V was cut back by 7 bases and J by 7 bases. This CDR3 is built from 17 residues. The CDR3 is CASIWPSGGRWNSPLHF. The CDR3 DNA follows: TGTGCCAGCATATGGCCATCAGGGGGGAGGTGGAATTCACCCCTCCACTTT.

The V and J genes are TRBV14 and TRBJ2-2; 13 nucleotides agree with TRBD2. Looked up from germline, CDR1 is SGHDN and CDR2 is FVKESK. V lost 0 bases and J lost 4; bases outside the gene matches: 8. The CDR3 is 19 amino acids. The CDR3 coding sequence is TGTGCCAGCAGCCAAGATTGGATACTAGCGGGGGGGTTCACCGGGGAGCTGTTTTTT. Its translation: CASSQDWILAGGFTGELFF.

The rearrangement links TRBV6-4 to TRBJ2-3, with TRBD2 matching over 10 bases. This CDR3 region has 16 residues. The germline V gene has CDR1 MRHNA and CDR2 SNTAGT. V shed 3 bases and J 0 bases; nucleotides not matched to a gene: 3. DNA of the CDR3: TGTGCCAGCAGTGAAGAAGCGGGGGGGAGCACAGATACGCAGTATTTT. Protein product: CASSEEAGGSTDTQYF.